The T cell receptor beta chain under discussion was sequenced for a study of CD8+ T cells in alopecia areata. Study-wide context: Female C3H/HeJ recipients aged roughly 7-10 weeks got skin from C3H/HeJ graft donors aged about 6-13 months that had spontaneous alopecia. Overall study findings and caveats: Relative to normal scalp, lesional scalp, especially alopecia totalis/universalis, showed higher clonality. TCR sharing across patients was less clear than in mice, possibly HLA-related.

This clone was recorded many times. Its antigen is undetermined. Gene names are the mouse ones. Additional DNA sequences in this sample encode the identical CDR3. Extracted RNA was reverse transcribed, and the resulting cDNA served as sequencing template. Generated by immunoSEQ multiplex PCR, the TCRdb table keeps only in-frame clones and is missing some. The sample is made up of roughly 120,000 clones, none counted only once. The material sequenced was lesional skin. This receptor was obtained from a C3H/HeJ mouse with alopecia areata. The mouse strain carries the MHC haplotype H2-k.

Incomplete CDR3 DNA: TGTGCCAGCAGTGATGTCCAGGGTAACTATGCT. Protein sequence: CASSDVQGNYA. The whole CDR3 sequence is CASSDVQGNYAEQFF. This chain uses TRBV13-3 with TRBJ2-1; possibly TRBD1 for D (5 bases). Sequencing ends 4 residues short of the CDR3 end; the germline J gene provides the rest. CDR1 NNHDY and CDR2 SYVADS come from the germline V gene. Trimming removed 0 bases from V and 0 bases from J, with 7 bases in between. There are 15 residues in the CDR3.